This TCR beta chain was found in a study of shared clonotypes between healthy human individuals. Findings and caveats of the study: Lower generation probabilities were found for non-shared clonotypes than for those shared by all four donors.

About this clone itself: What it recognizes is unknown.

TCRdb's copy holds only in-frame clones and misses some; the assay was immunoSEQ multiplex PCR. The sample records more than 2,000,000 clones, around 90% being singletons. The V gene lost 1 base and the J gene lost 9 bases, with 13 bases spanning the gap. Germline V gene lookup returns CDR1 SGHTA and CDR2 FQGTGA. This CDR3 has 14 amino acids. The sample taken for sequencing was naive CD4+ T cells sorted from blood. Regarding subset: CD45RA+ positively selected. The rearrangement uses TRBV7-3 and TRBJ2-1; D perhaps matches TRBD2 (6 bases). This TCR derives from a man in his late teens or twenties in good health. CDR3 in DNA: TGTGCCAGCAGCTTAAACGGGGGAGTGGTTGAGCAGTTCTTC. It is translated as CASSLNGGVVEQFF.